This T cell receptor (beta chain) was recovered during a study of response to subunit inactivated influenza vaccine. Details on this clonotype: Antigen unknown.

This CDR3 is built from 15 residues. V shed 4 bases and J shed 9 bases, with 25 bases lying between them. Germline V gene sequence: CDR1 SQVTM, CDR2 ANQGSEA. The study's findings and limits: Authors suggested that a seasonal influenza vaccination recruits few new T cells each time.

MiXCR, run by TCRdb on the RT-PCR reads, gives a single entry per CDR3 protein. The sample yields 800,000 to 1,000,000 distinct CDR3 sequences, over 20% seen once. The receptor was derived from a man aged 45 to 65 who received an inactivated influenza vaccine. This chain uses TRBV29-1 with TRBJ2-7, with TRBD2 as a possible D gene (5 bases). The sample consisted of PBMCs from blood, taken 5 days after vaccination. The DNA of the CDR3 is TGCAGCGTTGTTCCGGACGGCTATCGGTTGCGGGTGCAGTACTTC. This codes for CSVVPDGYRLRVQYF.